The 25 T cell receptor beta chains given below trace back to one sample, sequenced in a study of cytomegalovirus exposure and HLA in healthy donors. The PCR had 60 Vbeta and 13 Jbeta primers. Sequenced by immunoSEQ multiplex PCR; TCRdb stores in-frame clones only, minus some. The data show 150,000 to 200,000 clones, more than 75% seen once. Sample: PBMCs. The receptors originated from a male donor in good health and CMV-seronegative.

As to this clone: At the DNA level, this CDR3 is encoded by other sequences in the same sample as well. The CDR3 loop reads CASSLDQSDTQYF. CDR3 coding DNA: TGCGCCAGCAGCTTGGACCAGTCGGATACGCAGTATTTT. V is TRBV5-1 and J is TRBJ2-3, with D hard to call. Germline V gives CDR1 SGHRS, CDR2 YFSETQ. V was shortened by 0 bases and J by 6 bases, with 8 bases between the two germline ends. There are 13 residues in the CDR3.

This chain joins TRBV7-2 and TRBJ2-5; D might be TRBD2 (5 bases). CDR3 length: 16 residues. Germline assignment: CDR1 SGHTA and CDR2 FQGNSA. V lost 5 bases to trimming and J lost 4 bases, with 20 bases between them. DNA of the CDR3: TGTGCCAGCAGCCCCGATCTAGCCAGGACGCGAGAGACCCAGTACTTC. Translated, it gives CASSPDLARTRETQYF.

The chain couples TRBV10-3 to TRBJ1-2; 10 bases are a match to TRBD1. Per germline, CDR1 ENHRY and CDR2 SYGVKD. V shed 6 bases and J 4 bases; nucleotides not matched to a gene: 11. The CDR3 length is 16 residues. The CDR3 region has the DNA TGTGCCATCAGCTCCGGGACAGGGGATATCGGCTATGGCTACACCTTC. Encoded protein: CAISSGTGDIGYGYTF.

The chain employs TRBV27 and TRBJ1-1, with TRBD1 as a possible D gene (6 bases). This CDR3 has 14 amino acids. Trimming took 2 bases from V and 6 from J, leaving 13 bases between them. The germline CDR1 and CDR2 sequences are MNHEY and SMNVEV (reference sequence). This CDR3 reads CASSLNRGGSEAFF. CDR3 DNA sequence: TGTGCCAGCAGTTTAAATAGGGGGGGCTCTGAAGCTTTCTTT.

The J gene is TRBJ2-7, the V gene TRBV7-2; D is unresolved. V was trimmed by 1 base and J by 4 bases, leaving 5 bases between them. The CDR3 covers 12 residues. CDR1 is SGHTA, CDR2 FQGNSA, per germline. The CDR3 loop reads CASSLGAYEQYF. CDR3 bases: TGTGCCAGCAGCTTAGGGGCATACGAGCAGTACTTC.

The chain has TRBV2 and TRBJ1-1; weak D call: TRBD1 (5 bases). Per germline, CDR1 SNHLY and CDR2 FYNNEI. The V end was cut by 10 bases, the J end by 1 base, with 13 bases between. CDR3 length: 13 residues. Written as DNA, the CDR3 is TGTGCCAACATAAAGACAGCGAACACTGAAGCTTTCTTT. It specifies CANIKTANTEAFF.

This clone is a singleton in its sample. The chain is built from TRBV27 and TRBJ1-2, with a possible D match to TRBD1 (6 bases). The CDR3 runs to 15 residues. V was trimmed by 6 bases and J by 2 bases, leaving 16 bases between them. CDR1 and CDR2 from the germline V gene are MNHEY and SMNVEV (reference sequence). CDR3 protein: CASSQDSRRNYGYTF. The CDR3 DNA reads TGTGCCAGCAGCCAGGACAGCCGAAGAAACTATGGCTACACCTTC.

The gene calls are TRBV5-1 and TRBJ2-3; maybe TRBD1 (5 bases). Germline V gene data show CDR1 as SGHRS and CDR2 as YFSETQ. The CDR3 sequence is 16 residues long. V lost 0 bases and J 1 base, leaving 12 bases between the germline ends. This CDR3 reads CASSLDGARGTDTQYF. CDR3 nucleotides: TGCGCCAGCAGCTTGGATGGGGCGCGAGGCACAGATACGCAGTATTTT.

The chain is built from TRBV6-5 and TRBJ1-3, with TRBD1 identical over 7 bases. Germline V gene sequence: CDR1 MNHEY, CDR2 SVGAGI. V lost 6 bases, J lost 3 bases, and 5 bases stayed unmatched. The CDR3 length is 14 residues. CDR3 bases: TGTGCCAGCAGGCCCGACAGGGTTGGAAACACCATATATTTT. This translates into CASRPDRVGNTIYF.

This chain connects TRBV30 to TRBJ2-5; weak D call: TRBD2 (5 bases). Germline CDR1 and CDR2: GTSNPN and SVGIG (reference sequence). The CDR3 sequence is 15 residues long. V shed 0 bases and J shed 3 bases, with 14 bases lying between them. The CDR3 sequence is CAWSVPRDYKETQYF. CDR3 DNA sequence: TGTGCCTGGAGTGTACCCCGAGACTACAAAGAGACCCAGTACTTC.

This clone was seen once. This chain uses TRBV28 with TRBJ2-7; 8 nucleotides agree with TRBD2. V lost 6 bases, J lost 5 bases, and 12 bases stayed unmatched. This CDR3 has 15 amino acids. CDR1 and CDR2 from the germline V gene are MDHEN and SYDVKM. CDR3 DNA sequence: TGTGCCAGCAGAGCTGCGGGACTAGTTTCCCACGAGCAGTACTTC. This sequence encodes CASRAAGLVSHEQYF.

The chain uses TRBV6-5 and TRBJ1-1; TRBD1 is a possible D gene (6 bases). Trimming cost V 0 bases and J 4 bases, with 12 bases left between them. Germline-derived CDR1 and CDR2 are MNHEY and SVGAGI. The CDR3 has 15 residues. The DNA for the CDR3 is TGTGCCAGCAGTTACTCGCGGGGGGCAGGCACTGAAGCTTTCTTT. Amino acid sequence: CASSYSRGAGTEAFF.

The genes are TRBV9 and TRBJ1-1; D may be TRBD1 (6 bases). Germline V gives CDR1 SGDLS, CDR2 YYNGEE. The CDR3 contains 15 residues. V was clipped by 2 bases and J by 0 bases, with 11 bases between them. The CDR3 loop is CASSVPGQMNTEAFF. CDR3 sequence (DNA): TGTGCCAGCAGCGTCCCGGGACAAATGAACACTGAAGCTTTCTTT.

The rearrangement joins TRBV7-2 to TRBJ2-5, with 7 bases fitting TRBD2. Germline CDR1 is SGHTA and CDR2 is FQGNSA. The CDR3 consists of 14 residues. With 1 base clipped from V and 5 bases from J, the junction kept 4 bases outside the gene matches. The CDR3 loop is CASSLVRESETQYF. The CDR3 coding sequence is TGTGCCAGCAGCTTAGTGCGGGAGTCCGAGACCCAGTACTTC.

The CDR3 reads CAWSELAGGEETQYF. The CDR3 nucleotides are TGTGCCTGGAGTGAACTAGCGGGAGGAGAAGAGACCCAGTACTTC. The chain employs TRBV30 and TRBJ2-5; 12 bases agree with TRBD2. The CDR3 is 15 amino acids. Germline V lookup: CDR1 GTSNPN, CDR2 SVGIG (reference sequence). V shed 1 base and J 3 bases; nucleotides not matched to a gene: 3.

The CDR3, as DNA: TGTGCCAGCAGAACTCGGGACAGCCCTTACGAGCAGTACTTC. Its protein product is CASRTRDSPYEQYF. This chain links TRBV6-6 with TRBJ2-7, with 7 nucleotides matching TRBD1. This CDR3 is 14 amino acids long. V shed 6 bases, J shed 4 bases, and the junction held 9 bases outside the gene matches. In germline, CDR1 is MNHNY, CDR2 SVGAGI (reference sequence).

This clone was seen once. V and J are TRBV6-1 and TRBJ1-2; 8 bases agree with TRBD1. The CDR3 loop spans 15 amino acids. Germline CDR1 MNHNS, CDR2 SASEGT. J gave up 4 bases and V 5 bases, and 9 bases lay outside the gene matches. The chain's CDR3 is CASSNRQGMSYGYTF. CDR3 coding DNA: TGTGCCAGCAGTAACCGACAGGGGATGAGCTATGGCTACACCTTC.

The V gene is TRBV9, the J gene TRBJ2-3; 11 nucleotides match TRBD2. CDR1 is SGDLS, CDR2 YYNGEE, per germline. The CDR3 covers 18 residues. The trim removed 0 bases at V and 5 bases at J, leaving 11 bases unmatched. The CDR3 bases are TGTGCCAGCAGCGTAGAAACTAGCGGGAGTAGGTTAGGAGATACGCAGTATTTT. Protein product: CASSVETSGSRLGDTQYF.

The CDR3: CASSLSPRQGVSQPQHF. The CDR3 nucleotides are TGTGCCAGCAGCTTATCCCCGCGACAGGGGGTAAGTCAGCCCCAGCATTTT. The J gene is TRBJ1-5, the V gene TRBV7-2; 9 bases fit TRBD1. CDR3 length: 17 residues. V trimming: 2 bases; J trimming: 6 bases; junction bases outside the gene matches: 11. Germline V gene data show CDR1 as SGHTA and CDR2 as FQGNSA.

In nucleotides, the CDR3 is TGCAGCGTAGCCGGGGAATCTAATGAAAAACTGTTTTTT. Translating gives CSVAGESNEKLFF. The gene calls are TRBV29-1 and TRBJ1-4, with D uncertain. V lost 6 bases to trimming and J lost 3 bases, with 11 bases between them. Per germline, CDR1 SQVTM and CDR2 ANQGSEA. The CDR3 totals 13 residues. Full variable domain (rest looked up from reference TRBV29-1 and TRBJ1-4): SAVISQKPSRDICQRGTSLTIQCQVDSQVTMMFWYRQQPGQSLTLIATANQGSEATYESGFVIDKFPISRPNLTFSTLTVSNMSPEDSSIYLCSVAGESNEKLFFGSGTQLSVL.

The chain carries TRBV23-1 and TRBJ1-3, with TRBD1 matching over 9 bases. TRBV23-1 is marked as an open reading frame, function uncertain. This CDR3 region has 14 residues. The V gene end was trimmed by 9 bases and the J gene end by 4 bases; junction bases not matched to a gene: 7. CDR3 in amino acids: CARAQGANGNTIYF. The CDR3 bases are TGCGCCAGGGCACAGGGGGCTAACGGAAACACCATATATTTT.

J is TRBJ2-7 and V is TRBV27; perhaps TRBD1 as D (6 bases). The ends were cut back, 6 bases at V and 3 bases at J, with 18 bases in the middle. CDR1 is MNHEY, CDR2 SMNVEV, per germline (reference sequence). This CDR3 has 15 amino acids. CDR3 sequence reads: CASRPVTGSLYEQYF. The CDR3 DNA is TGTGCCAGCAGGCCCGTGACAGGATCCCTCTACGAGCAGTACTTC.

CDR3 in amino acids: CASSLLGLNTDTQYF. The CDR3 region has the DNA TGTGCCAGCAGCTTATTGGGACTCAACACAGATACGCAGTATTTT. This sequence joins TRBV7-8 and TRBJ2-3, with D perhaps matching TRBD2 (6 bases). CDR3 length equals 15 residues. The V and J ends lost 2 bases and 2 bases respectively, with 11 bases between them. In germline, CDR1 is SGHVS, CDR2 FQNEAQ. The complete variable domain, with remaining parts taken from reference TRBV7-8 and TRBJ2-3, reads GAGVSQSPRYKVAKRGQDVALRCDPISGHVSLFWYQQALGQGPEFLTYFQNEAQLDKSGLPSDRFFAERPEGSVSTLKIQRTQQEDSAVYLCASSLLGLNTDTQYFGPGTRLTVL.

This clone was detected only a few times. The chain uses TRBV6-1 and TRBJ1-5, with D unresolved. This CDR3 has 13 residues. V dropped 1 base and J dropped 3 bases, with 4 bases sitting between them. Per germline, CDR1 MNHNS and CDR2 SASEGT. CDR3: CASSEGYNQPQHF. CDR3 DNA: TGTGCCAGCAGTGAAGGCTACAATCAGCCCCAGCATTTT.

This chain joins TRBV9 and TRBJ2-5; D is perhaps TRBD1 (6 bases). This CDR3 has 14 residues. Germline V gene lookup returns CDR1 SGDLS and CDR2 YYNGEE. V shed 3 bases and J shed 0 bases, with 9 bases lying between them. The CDR3 DNA reads as TGTGCCAGCAGCGAAAGGGGGTACCAAGAGACCCAGTACTTC. It encodes CASSERGYQETQYF.